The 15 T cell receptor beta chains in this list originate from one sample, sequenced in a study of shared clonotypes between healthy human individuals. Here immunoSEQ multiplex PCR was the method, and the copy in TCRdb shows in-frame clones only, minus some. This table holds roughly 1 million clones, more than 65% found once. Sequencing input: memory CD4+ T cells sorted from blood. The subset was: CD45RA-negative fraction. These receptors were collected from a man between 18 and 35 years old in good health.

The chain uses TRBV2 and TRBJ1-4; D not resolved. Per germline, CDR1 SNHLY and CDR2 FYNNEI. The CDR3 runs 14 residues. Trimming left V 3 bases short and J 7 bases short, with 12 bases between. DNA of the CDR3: TGTGCCAGCAGTGAGTTCGGAGGTCGTGAAAAACTGTTTTTT. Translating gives CASSEFGGREKLFF.

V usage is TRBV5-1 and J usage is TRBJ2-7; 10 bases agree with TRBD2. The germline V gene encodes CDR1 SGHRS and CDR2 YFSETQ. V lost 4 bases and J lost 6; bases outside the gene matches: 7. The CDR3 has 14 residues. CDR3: CASSPGTSDFEQYF. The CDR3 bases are TGCGCCAGCAGCCCCGGGACTAGCGATTTCGAGCAGTACTTC. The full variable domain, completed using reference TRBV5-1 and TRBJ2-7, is KAGVTQTPRYLIKTRGQQVTLSCSPISGHRSVSWYQQTPGQGLQFLFEYFSETQRNKGNFPGRFSGRQFSNSRSEMNVSTLELGDSALYLCASSPGTSDFEQYFGPGTRLTVT.

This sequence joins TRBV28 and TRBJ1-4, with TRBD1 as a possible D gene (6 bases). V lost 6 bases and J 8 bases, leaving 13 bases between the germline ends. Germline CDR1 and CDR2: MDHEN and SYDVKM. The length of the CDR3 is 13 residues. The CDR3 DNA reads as TGTGCCAGCAGGGGACACCAAGGGGAAAAACTGTTTTTT. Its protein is CASRGHQGEKLFF.

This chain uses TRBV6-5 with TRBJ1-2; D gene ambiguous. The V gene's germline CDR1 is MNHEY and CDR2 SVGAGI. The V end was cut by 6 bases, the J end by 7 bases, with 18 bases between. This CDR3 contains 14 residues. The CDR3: CASSPSTPSGGYTF. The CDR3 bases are TGTGCCAGCAGCCCCTCGACCCCATCGGGTGGCTACACCTTC.

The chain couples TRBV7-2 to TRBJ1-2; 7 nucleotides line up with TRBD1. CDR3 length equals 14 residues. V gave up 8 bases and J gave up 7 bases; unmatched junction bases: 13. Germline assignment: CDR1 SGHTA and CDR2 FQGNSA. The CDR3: CASAIGDRGRGYTF. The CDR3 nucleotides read TGTGCCAGCGCCATAGGGGACAGAGGACGTGGCTACACCTTC.

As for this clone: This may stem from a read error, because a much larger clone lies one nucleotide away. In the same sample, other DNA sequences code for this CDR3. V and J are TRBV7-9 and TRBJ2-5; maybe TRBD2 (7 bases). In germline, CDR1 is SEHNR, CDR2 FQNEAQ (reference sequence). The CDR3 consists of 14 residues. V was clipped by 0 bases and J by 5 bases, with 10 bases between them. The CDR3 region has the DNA TGTGCCAGCAGCTTAGCGGGGGGGCGGGAGACCCAGTACTTC. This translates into CASSLAGGRETQYF.

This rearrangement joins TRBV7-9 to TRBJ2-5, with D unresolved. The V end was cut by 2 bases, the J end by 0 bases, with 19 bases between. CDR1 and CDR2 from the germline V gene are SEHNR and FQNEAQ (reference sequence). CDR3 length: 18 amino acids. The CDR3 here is CASSLIRVLPLYQETQYF. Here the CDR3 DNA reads TGTGCCAGCAGCTTAATTCGGGTCCTCCCCTTGTACCAAGAGACCCAGTACTTC.

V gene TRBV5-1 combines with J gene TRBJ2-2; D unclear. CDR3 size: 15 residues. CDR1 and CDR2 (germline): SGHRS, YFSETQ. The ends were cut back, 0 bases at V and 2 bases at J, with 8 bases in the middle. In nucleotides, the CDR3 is TGCGCCAGCAGCTTGGTTTCGGGTAACACCGGGGAGCTGTTTTTT. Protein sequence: CASSLVSGNTGELFF.

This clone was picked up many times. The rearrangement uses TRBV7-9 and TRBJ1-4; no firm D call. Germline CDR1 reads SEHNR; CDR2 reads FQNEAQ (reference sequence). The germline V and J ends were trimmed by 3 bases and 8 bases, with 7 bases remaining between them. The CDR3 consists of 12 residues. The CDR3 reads CASSLHGEKLFF. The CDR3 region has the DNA TGTGCCAGCAGCTTGCACGGAGAAAAACTGTTTTTT.

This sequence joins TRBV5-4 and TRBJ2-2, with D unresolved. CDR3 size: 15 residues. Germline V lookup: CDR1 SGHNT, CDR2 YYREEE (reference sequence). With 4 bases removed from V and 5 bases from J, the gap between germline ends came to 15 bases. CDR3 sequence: CASSPFYGPTGELFF. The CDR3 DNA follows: TGTGCCAGCAGCCCTTTTTACGGGCCAACCGGGGAGCTGTTTTTT.

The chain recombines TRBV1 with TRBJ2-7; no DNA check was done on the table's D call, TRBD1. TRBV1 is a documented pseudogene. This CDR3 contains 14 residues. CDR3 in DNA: TGCACCAGCAGTCTCCGGGACAGGGGCCACGAGCAGTACTTC. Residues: CTSSLRDRGHEQYF.

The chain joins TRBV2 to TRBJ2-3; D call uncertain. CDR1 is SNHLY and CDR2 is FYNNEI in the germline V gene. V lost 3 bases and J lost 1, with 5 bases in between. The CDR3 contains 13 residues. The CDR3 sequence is CASSDRGTDTQYF. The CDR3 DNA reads TGTGCCAGCAGTGATAGGGGCACAGATACGCAGTATTTT.

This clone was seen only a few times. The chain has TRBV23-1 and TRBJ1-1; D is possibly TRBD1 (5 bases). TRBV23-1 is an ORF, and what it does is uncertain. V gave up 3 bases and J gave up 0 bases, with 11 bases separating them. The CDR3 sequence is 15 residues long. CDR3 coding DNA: TGCGCCAGCAGTCATGGTAAGGGGATGAACACTGAAGCTTTCTTT. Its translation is CASSHGKGMNTEAFF.

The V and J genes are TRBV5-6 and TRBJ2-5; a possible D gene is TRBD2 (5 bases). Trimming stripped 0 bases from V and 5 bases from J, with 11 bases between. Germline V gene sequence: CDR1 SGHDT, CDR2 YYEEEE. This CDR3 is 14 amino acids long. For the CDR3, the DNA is TGTGCCAGCAGCTTGGACGGAAGGAGGGAGACCCAGTACTTC. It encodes CASSLDGRRETQYF.

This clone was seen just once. CDR3 loop: CASSLPSGQASLEKLFF. CDR3 bases: TGTGCCAGCAGCTTACCATCGGGACAGGCTTCCTTAGAAAAACTGTTTTTT. V gene TRBV7-6 combines with J gene TRBJ1-4; 8 nucleotides agree with TRBD1. J was trimmed by 8 bases and V by 2 bases; bases with no gene match: 13. Germline CDR1 SGHVS, CDR2 FNYEAQ. The CDR3 covers 17 residues.